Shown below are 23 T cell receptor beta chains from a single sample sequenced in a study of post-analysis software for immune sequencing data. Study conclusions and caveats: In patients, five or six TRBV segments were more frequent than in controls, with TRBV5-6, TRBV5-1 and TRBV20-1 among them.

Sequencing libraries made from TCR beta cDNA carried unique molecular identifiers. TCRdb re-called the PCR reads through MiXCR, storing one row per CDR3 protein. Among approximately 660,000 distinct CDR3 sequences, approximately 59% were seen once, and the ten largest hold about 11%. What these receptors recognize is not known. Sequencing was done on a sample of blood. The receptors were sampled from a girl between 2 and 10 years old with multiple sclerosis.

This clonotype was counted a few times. CDR3 DNA: TGTGCCTGGAGTTGGGCCCAGCTTAGTACAGGGGGGACCCAGTACTTC. Translation gives CAWSWAQLSTGGTQYF. The chain recombines TRBV30 with TRBJ2-5; 8 bases are shared with TRBD1. This CDR3 is built from 16 residues. Unmatched junction bases numbered 15, after V lost 2 bases and J lost 7 bases. Per germline, CDR1 GTSNPN and CDR2 SVGIG (reference sequence).

CDR3 coding DNA: TGCAGCGTTGAAGATCTTCCCCAGACTAGTGGGAGATACGAGCAGTACTTC. Protein sequence: CSVEDLPQTSGRYEQYF. The chain couples TRBV29-1 to TRBJ2-7, with D possibly being TRBD2 (6 bases). This CDR3 is 17 amino acids long. Trimming took off 0 bases at V and 4 bases at J, with 22 bases between the two ends. Germline CDR1 is SQVTM and CDR2 is ANQGSEA.

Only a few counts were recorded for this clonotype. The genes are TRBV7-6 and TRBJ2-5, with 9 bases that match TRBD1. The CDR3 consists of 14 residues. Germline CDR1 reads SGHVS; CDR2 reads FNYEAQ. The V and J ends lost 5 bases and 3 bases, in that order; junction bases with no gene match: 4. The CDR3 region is CASSDRDREETQYF. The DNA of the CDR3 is TGTGCCAGCAGCGACCGGGACAGGGAAGAGACCCAGTACTTC.

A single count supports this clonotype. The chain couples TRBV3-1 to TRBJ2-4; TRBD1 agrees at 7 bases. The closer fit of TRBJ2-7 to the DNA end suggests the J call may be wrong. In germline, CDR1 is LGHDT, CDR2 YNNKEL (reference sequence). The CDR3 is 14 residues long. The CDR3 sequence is CASSQGGTAYEQYF. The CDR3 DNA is TGTGCCAGCAGCCAAGGGGGGACAGCCTACGAGCAGTACTTC.

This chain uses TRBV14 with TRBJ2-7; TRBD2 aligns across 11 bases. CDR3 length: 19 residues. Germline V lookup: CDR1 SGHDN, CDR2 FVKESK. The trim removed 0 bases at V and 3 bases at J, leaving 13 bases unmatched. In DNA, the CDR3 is TGTGCCAGCAGCCAAGATTCGCACCCTTGGACTAGCGGGTACTACGAGCAGTACTTC. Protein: CASSQDSHPWTSGYYEQYF.

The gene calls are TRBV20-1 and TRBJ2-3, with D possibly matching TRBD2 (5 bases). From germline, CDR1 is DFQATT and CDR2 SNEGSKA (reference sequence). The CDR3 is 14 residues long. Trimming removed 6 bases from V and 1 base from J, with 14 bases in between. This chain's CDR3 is CSARLHEGTDTQYF. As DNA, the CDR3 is TGCAGTGCGAGACTACATGAGGGCACAGATACGCAGTATTTT.

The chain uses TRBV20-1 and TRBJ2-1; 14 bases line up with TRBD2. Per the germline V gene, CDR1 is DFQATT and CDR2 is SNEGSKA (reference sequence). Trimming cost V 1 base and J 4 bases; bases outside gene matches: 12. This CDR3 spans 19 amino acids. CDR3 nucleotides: TGCAGTGCTAGAGGGGGTCTCGGACTAGCGGGAGGAGGGTACAATGAGCAGTTCTTC. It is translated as CSARGGLGLAGGGYNEQFF.

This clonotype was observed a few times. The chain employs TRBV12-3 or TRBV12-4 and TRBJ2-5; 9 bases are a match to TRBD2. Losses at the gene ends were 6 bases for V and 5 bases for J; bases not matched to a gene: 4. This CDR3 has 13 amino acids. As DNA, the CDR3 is TGTGCCAGCAGGCGGGGGGGCTGGGAGACCCAGTACTTC. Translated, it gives CASRRGGWETQYF.

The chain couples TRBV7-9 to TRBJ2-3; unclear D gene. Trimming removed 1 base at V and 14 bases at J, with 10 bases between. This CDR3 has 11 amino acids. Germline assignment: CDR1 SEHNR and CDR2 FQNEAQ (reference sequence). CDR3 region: CASSLGPAPYF. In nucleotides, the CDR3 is TGTGCCAGCAGCTTAGGTCCCGCACCGTATTTT.

CDR3: CASSLVSRRNSPLHF. DNA for the CDR3: TGTGCCAGCAGCTTAGTTTCGAGGAGGAATTCACCCCTCCACTTT. V is TRBV7-2 and J is TRBJ1-6; no firm D call. Germline V gives CDR1 SGHTA, CDR2 FQGNSA. Trimming removed 1 base at V and 7 bases at J, with 11 bases between. The length of the CDR3 is 15 residues.

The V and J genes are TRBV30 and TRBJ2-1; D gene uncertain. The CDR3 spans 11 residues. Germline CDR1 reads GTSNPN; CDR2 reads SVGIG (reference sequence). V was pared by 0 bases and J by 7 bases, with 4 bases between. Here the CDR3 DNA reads TGTGCCTGGAGTGTGCGTAATGAGCAGTTCTTC. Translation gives CAWSVRNEQFF.

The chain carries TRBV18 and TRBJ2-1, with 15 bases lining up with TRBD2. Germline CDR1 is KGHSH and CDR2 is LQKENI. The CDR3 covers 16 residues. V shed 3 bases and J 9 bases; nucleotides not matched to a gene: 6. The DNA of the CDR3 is TGTGCCAGCTCACCGGCCCTGGGACTAGCGGGAGGTGAGCAGTTCTTC. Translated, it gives CASSPALGLAGGEQFF.

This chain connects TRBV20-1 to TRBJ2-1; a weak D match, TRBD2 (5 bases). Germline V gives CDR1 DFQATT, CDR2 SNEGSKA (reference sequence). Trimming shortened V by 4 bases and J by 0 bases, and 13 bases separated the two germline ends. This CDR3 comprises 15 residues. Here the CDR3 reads CSATGSLSSYNEQFF. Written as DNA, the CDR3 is TGCAGTGCTACGGGGTCTTTGAGCTCCTACAATGAGCAGTTCTTC.

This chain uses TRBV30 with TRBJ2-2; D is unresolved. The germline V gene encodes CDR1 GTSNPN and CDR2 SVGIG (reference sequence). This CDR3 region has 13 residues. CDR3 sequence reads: CARASIQTGELFF. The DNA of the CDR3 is TGTGCTCGGGCCTCGATCCAGACCGGGGAGCTGTTTTTT.

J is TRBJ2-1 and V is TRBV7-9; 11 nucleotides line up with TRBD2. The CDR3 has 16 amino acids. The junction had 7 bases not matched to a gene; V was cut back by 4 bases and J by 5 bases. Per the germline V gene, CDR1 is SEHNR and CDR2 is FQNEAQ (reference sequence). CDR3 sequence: CASSSRLAGRHNEQFF. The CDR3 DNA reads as TGTGCCAGCAGCTCTAGACTAGCGGGAAGGCACAATGAGCAGTTCTTC. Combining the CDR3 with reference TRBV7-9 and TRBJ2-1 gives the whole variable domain DTGVSQNPRHKITKRGQNVTFRCDPISEHNRLYWYRQTLGQGPEFLTYFQNEAQLEKSRLLSDRFSAERPKGSFSTLEIQRTEQGDSAMYLCASSSRLAGRHNEQFFGPGTRLTVL.

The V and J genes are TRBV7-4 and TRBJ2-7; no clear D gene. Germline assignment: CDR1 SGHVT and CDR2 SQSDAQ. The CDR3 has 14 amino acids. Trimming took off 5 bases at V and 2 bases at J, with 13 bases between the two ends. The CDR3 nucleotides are TGTGCCAGCAGCCCCACTATCAGGACCTACGAGCAGTACTTC. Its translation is CASSPTIRTYEQYF.

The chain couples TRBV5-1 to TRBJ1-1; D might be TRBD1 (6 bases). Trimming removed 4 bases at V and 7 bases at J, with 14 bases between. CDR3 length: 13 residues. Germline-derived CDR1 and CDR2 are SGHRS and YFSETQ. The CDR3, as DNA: TGCGCCAGCAGCCACACAGGGCAGCTTGAAGCTTTCTTT. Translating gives CASSHTGQLEAFF.

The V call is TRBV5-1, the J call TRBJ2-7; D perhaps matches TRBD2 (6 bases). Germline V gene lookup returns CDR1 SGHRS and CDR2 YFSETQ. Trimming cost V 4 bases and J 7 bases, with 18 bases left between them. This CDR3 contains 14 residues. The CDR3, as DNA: TGCGCCAGCAGCGTCCTCGGGGATGCGGGGGAGCAGTACTTC. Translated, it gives CASSVLGDAGEQYF.

Here the CDR3 reads CASSPDRAGLGFIYGYTF. Here the CDR3 DNA reads TGTGCCAGCAGCCCCGACAGGGCAGGGCTCGGTTTTATCTATGGCTACACCTTC. The gene calls are TRBV12-3 or TRBV12-4 and TRBJ1-2, with 7 bases aligning to TRBD1. This CDR3 contains 18 residues. V gave up 6 bases and J gave up 4 bases; unmatched junction bases: 20.

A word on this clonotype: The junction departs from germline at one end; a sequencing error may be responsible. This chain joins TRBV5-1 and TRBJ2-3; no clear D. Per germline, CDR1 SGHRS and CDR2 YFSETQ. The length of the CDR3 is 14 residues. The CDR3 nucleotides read TGCGCCAGCAGCTTGGCCGTCGGCACAGATACGAAGTATTTT. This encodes CASSLAVGTDTKYF.

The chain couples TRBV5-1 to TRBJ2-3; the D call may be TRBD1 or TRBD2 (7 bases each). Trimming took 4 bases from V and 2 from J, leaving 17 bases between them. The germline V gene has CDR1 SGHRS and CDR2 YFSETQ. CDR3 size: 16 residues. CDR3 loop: CASSPRGGGYTDTQYF. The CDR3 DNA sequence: TGCGCCAGCAGCCCCCGGGGAGGGGGCTACACAGATACGCAGTATTTT.

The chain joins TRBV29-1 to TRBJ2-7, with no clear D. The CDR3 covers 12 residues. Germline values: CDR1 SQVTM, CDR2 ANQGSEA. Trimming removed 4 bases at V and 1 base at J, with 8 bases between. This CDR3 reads CSVGAGSYEQYF. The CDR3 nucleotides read TGCAGCGTTGGGGCAGGATCCTACGAGCAGTACTTC.

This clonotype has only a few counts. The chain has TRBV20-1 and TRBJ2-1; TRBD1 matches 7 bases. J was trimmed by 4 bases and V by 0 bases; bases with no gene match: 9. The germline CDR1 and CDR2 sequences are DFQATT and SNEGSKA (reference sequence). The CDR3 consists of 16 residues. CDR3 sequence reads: CSARDLRTGVYNEQFF. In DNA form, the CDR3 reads TGCAGTGCTAGAGATCTTAGGACAGGAGTTTACAATGAGCAGTTCTTC.